This T cell receptor beta chain was observed in a study of identical twins' blood T cells. Across the whole study: Six alpha and roughly 6 beta libraries together yielded some 50 million reads.

This clonotype was counted only a few times. This CDR3 spans 16 amino acids. V was pared by 3 bases and J by 1 base, with 9 bases of the junction left unmatched. Germline CDR1 is SQVTM and CDR2 is ANQGSEA. TCR cDNA libraries came from RNA via a modified published protocol. One entry per CDR3 protein results from TCRdb running MiXCR on the 5' RACE reads. The table includes 350,000 to 400,000 distinct CDR3 sequences, around 30% detected once. This receptor was obtained from a woman aged 18-55 years in good health. This chain uses TRBV29-1 with TRBJ2-3; 8 bases agree with TRBD2. Sequenced sample: PBMCs. CDR3: CSVEGFSGGGTDTQYF. As DNA, the CDR3 is TGCAGCGTTGAGGGTTTTTCGGGGGGGGGCACAGATACGCAGTATTTT.